A single sample is the source of the 29 T cell receptor beta chains below, sequenced in a study of identical twins. TCRdb reanalysed the 5' RACE reads using MiXCR and keeps one entry per CDR3 protein. This sample carries about 470,000 distinct CDR3 sequences, 24% of them seen once, and the ten largest clones take roughly 3%. Separately, the same data were catalogued under a study of T cells expressing NK-cell markers.

Material: CD4+ T cells sorted from blood. The receptors derive from a woman in her late teens or twenties in good health.

The DNA for the CDR3 is TGTGCCAGCAGTGGGGGAGGACAGGGGGCTAATCAGCCCCAGCATTTT. The encoded protein is CASSGGGQGANQPQHF. The chain links TRBV2 to TRBJ1-5, with 11 nucleotides matching TRBD1. J gave up 4 bases and V 4 bases, and 6 bases lay outside the gene matches. The length of the CDR3 is 16 residues. Germline CDR1 is SNHLY and CDR2 is FYNNEI.

This clonotype was seen only a few times. The V call is TRBV2, the J call TRBJ1-6; D unresolved. CDR3 length equals 16 residues. V was pared by 7 bases and J by 0 bases, with 13 bases between. Germline-derived CDR1 and CDR2 are SNHLY and FYNNEI. The CDR3 nucleotides are TGTGCCAGCACCGAAGGGAGAAGCTCCTATAATTCACCCCTCCACTTT. This sequence encodes CASTEGRSSYNSPLHF.

The CDR3 loop is CATSRGQGARYEQYF. The CDR3 nucleotides are TGTGCCACAAGTAGAGGACAGGGGGCGCGTTACGAGCAGTACTTC. The chain recombines TRBV27 with TRBJ2-7; 11 bases line up with TRBD1. The CDR3 length is 15 residues. CDR1 MNHEY and CDR2 SMNVEV come from the germline V gene (reference sequence). The V and J ends lost 10 bases and 4 bases, in that order; junction bases with no gene match: 12.

The rearrangement links TRBV12-3 or TRBV12-4 to TRBJ1-4, with D perhaps TRBD1 (5 bases). With 2 bases removed from V and 4 bases from J, the gap between germline ends came to 8 bases. The CDR3 is 14 amino acids. The CDR3, as DNA: TGTGCCAGCAGTTTACGGACAAGTAATGAAAAACTGTTTTTT. Protein product: CASSLRTSNEKLFF.

This clonotype appeared once. The chain links TRBV15 to TRBJ2-5, with TRBD1 identical over 10 bases. V lost 5 bases and J lost 2; bases outside the gene matches: 5. The CDR3 totals 15 residues. The germline V gene encodes CDR1 LNHNV and CDR2 YYDKDF (reference sequence). DNA of the CDR3: TGTGCCACCAGCGCCGTGGGACAGGGGCAAGAGACCCAGTACTTC. The encoded protein is CATSAVGQGQETQYF.

CDR3 protein: CASSEGSGSRHSEQFF. CDR3 coding DNA: TGTGCCAGCAGTGAAGGAAGCGGGAGTCGTCATAGTGAGCAGTTCTTC. V usage is TRBV2 and J usage is TRBJ2-1, with TRBD2 identical over 8 bases. V dropped 1 base and J dropped 9; count of bases not matched to a gene: 11. This CDR3 has 16 amino acids. Germline V gene data show CDR1 as SNHLY and CDR2 as FYNNEI.

The chain recombines TRBV5-5 with TRBJ2-3; 7 positions match TRBD2. J was trimmed by 4 bases and V by 4 bases; bases with no gene match: 3. The germline V gene encodes CDR1 SGHKS and CDR2 YYEKEE (reference sequence). This CDR3 spans 13 amino acids. Here the CDR3 DNA reads TGTGCCAGCAGCAGGGACTACCCAGATACGCAGTATTTT. This codes for CASSRDYPDTQYF.

This clonotype was seen ten or more times. The genes are TRBV7-2 and TRBJ2-3, with unresolved D. The germline V and J ends were trimmed by 5 bases and 4 bases, with 13 bases remaining between them. Germline V lookup: CDR1 SGHTA, CDR2 FQGNSA. This CDR3 is 14 amino acids long. In nucleotides, the CDR3 is TGTGCCAGCAGCCCCAGGCCATGGCCAGATACGCAGTATTTT. It encodes CASSPRPWPDTQYF.

This clonotype was recorded at least ten times. The chain carries TRBV12-3 or TRBV12-4 and TRBJ2-7; D might be TRBD1 (6 bases). V shed 4 bases and J shed 5 bases, with 15 bases lying between them. The CDR3 is 14 amino acids. The CDR3 nucleotides read TGTGCCAGCAGTTCTATTCCAGGGGCGGACGAGCAGTACTTC. The encoded protein is CASSSIPGADEQYF.

This clonotype appeared many times. V is TRBV12-3 or TRBV12-4 and J is TRBJ2-2; D unclear. The CDR3 covers 13 residues. Between the trimmed V and J ends, which lost 3 bases and 4 bases, there was a span of 6 bases. The CDR3 DNA follows: TGTGCCAGCAGTTTTAGGCGCACCGGGGAGCTGTTTTTT. Its translation: CASSFRRTGELFF.

This chain joins TRBV15 and TRBJ1-1, with a possible D match to TRBD1 (6 bases). This CDR3 comprises 15 residues. V gave up 3 bases and J gave up 0 bases, with 11 bases separating them. Germline assignment: CDR1 LNHNV and CDR2 YYDKDF (reference sequence). CDR3 coding DNA: TGTGCCACCAGCAGCGTAACAGGGATGAACACTGAAGCTTTCTTT. Its protein product is CATSSVTGMNTEAFF.

The chain has TRBV15 and TRBJ2-7, with D perhaps matching TRBD2 (5 bases). This CDR3 is 13 amino acids long. Germline V lookup: CDR1 LNHNV, CDR2 YYDKDF (reference sequence). Trimming removed 3 bases from V and 7 bases from J, with 13 bases in between. CDR3 sequence: CATSRPDSGEQYF. CDR3 coding DNA: TGTGCCACCAGCAGGCCGGACTCTGGGGAGCAGTACTTC.

This clonotype was detected a few times. The V call is TRBV10-3, the J call TRBJ2-1, with TRBD2 matching 11 bases. The V and J ends lost 6 bases and 7 bases, in that order; junction bases with no gene match: 5. Germline-derived CDR1 and CDR2 are ENHRY and SYGVKD. The CDR3 spans 14 residues. CDR3 in DNA: TGTGCCATCAGAACTAGCGGGAGACAGAATGAGCAGTTCTTC. Amino acid sequence: CAIRTSGRQNEQFF.

This clonotype has only a few counts. The genes are TRBV3-1 and TRBJ2-1; D is perhaps TRBD2 (6 bases). Germline CDR1 reads LGHDT; CDR2 reads YNNKEL (reference sequence). The V end was cut by 3 bases, the J end by 9 bases, with 15 bases between. This CDR3 is built from 14 residues. CDR3 nucleotide sequence: TGTGCCAGCAGCCAGTACGGGGGAACAGGTGAGCAGTTCTTC. Translation gives CASSQYGGTGEQFF.

CDR3 DNA: TGTGCCAGCAGTTATTCGGTGGCTAGCGGAACTGGGGCCAACGTCCTGACTTTC. Translating gives CASSYSVASGTGANVLTF. The genes are TRBV6-2 or TRBV6-3 and TRBJ2-6; 7 bases align to TRBD2. Germline V gene sequence: CDR1 MNHEY, CDR2 SVGEGT. The J segment lost 2 bases and the V segment lost 3 bases, leaving 10 bases of the junction unmatched. This CDR3 contains 18 residues.

This chain links TRBV7-9 with TRBJ2-7, with D possibly TRBD2 on 5 matching bases. The CDR3 runs to 12 residues. V lost 5 bases and J lost 4, with 9 bases in between. CDR1 is SEHNR and CDR2 is FQNEAQ in the germline V gene (reference sequence). The CDR3 DNA reads as TGTGCCAGCAGCGGGAGCAGATACGAGCAGTACTTC. This translates into CASSGSRYEQYF.

V usage is TRBV11-3 and J usage is TRBJ2-3; the match to TRBD1 covers 8 bases. V was clipped by 5 bases and J by 2 bases; unmatched bases: 3. Per germline, CDR1 SGHNT and CDR2 YENEEA. The CDR3 spans 14 residues. CDR3 nucleotides: TGTGCCAGCAGCGCGGACAGGGACACAGATACGCAGTATTTT. It yields the protein CASSADRDTDTQYF.

The chain combines TRBV6-5 with TRBJ2-7; 7 nucleotides line up with TRBD1. V was pared by 4 bases and J by 0 bases, with 9 bases of the junction left unmatched. Per the germline V gene, CDR1 is MNHEY and CDR2 is SVGAGI. The CDR3 consists of 16 residues. This chain's CDR3 is CASSFIPGQSSYEQYF. The CDR3, as DNA: TGTGCCAGCAGTTTCATCCCGGGACAGAGCTCCTACGAGCAGTACTTC.

This chain connects TRBV27 to TRBJ2-3; TRBD2 is a possible D gene (6 bases). Germline V lookup: CDR1 MNHEY, CDR2 SMNVEV (reference sequence). The CDR3 spans 12 residues. V lost 5 bases and J lost 14, with 17 bases in between. Here the CDR3 reads CASSPRLEKRYF. The CDR3 bases are TGTGCCAGCAGTCCACGACTAGAAAAAAGGTATTTT.

This sequence joins TRBV9 and TRBJ2-3; D is uncertain. The germline V gene encodes CDR1 SGDLS and CDR2 YYNGEE. The CDR3 runs 13 residues. V dropped 0 bases and J dropped 1 base, with 3 bases sitting between them. CDR3 coding DNA: TGTGCCAGCAGCGTAGGTCGCACAGATACGCAGTATTTT. Amino acids: CASSVGRTDTQYF. The complete variable domain, with remaining parts taken from reference TRBV9 and TRBJ2-3, reads DSGVTQTPKHLITATGQRVTLRCSPRSGDLSVYWYQQSLDQGLQFLIQYYNGEERAKGNILERFSAQQFPDLHSELNLSSLELGDSALYFCASSVGRTDTQYFGPGTRLTVL.

This clonotype was seen just once. The chain has TRBV7-2 and TRBJ2-3; D is uncertain. The CDR3 has 16 amino acids. Germline-derived CDR1 and CDR2 are SGHTA and FQGNSA. V was trimmed by 3 bases and J by 4 bases, leaving 17 bases between them. CDR3 region: CASSFRGGAWADTQYF. DNA for the CDR3: TGTGCCAGCAGCTTCCGAGGCGGAGCGTGGGCAGATACGCAGTATTTT.

This rearrangement joins TRBV20-1 to TRBJ1-5, with D hard to call. V was pared by 6 bases and J by 4 bases, with 10 bases between. The germline V gene encodes CDR1 DFQATT and CDR2 SNEGSKA (reference sequence). CDR3 length: 12 amino acids. Here the CDR3 DNA reads TGCAGTGCCACACCTGGGAATCAGCCCCAGCATTTT. Protein sequence: CSATPGNQPQHF.

This chain links TRBV6-1 with TRBJ2-3; 10 positions match TRBD1. The CDR3 is 17 amino acids. CDR1 and CDR2 (germline): MNHNS, SASEGT. The V and J ends lost 7 bases and 2 bases, in that order; junction bases with no gene match: 12. The CDR3: CASKPRTGGFLTDTQYF. The DNA of the CDR3 is TGTGCCAGCAAACCCCGGACAGGGGGTTTTCTCACAGATACGCAGTATTTT.

The chain carries TRBV7-9 and TRBJ2-3, with TRBD1 matching 7 bases. This CDR3 comprises 15 residues. The V gene's germline CDR1 is SEHNR and CDR2 FQNEAQ (reference sequence). V lost 5 bases to trimming and J lost 1 base; unmatched junction nucleotides: 6. The CDR3 protein is CASSPQGKGTDTQYF. The CDR3 DNA follows: TGTGCCAGCAGCCCACAGGGGAAGGGCACAGATACGCAGTATTTT.

The rearrangement uses TRBV11-2 and TRBJ2-4; D is unresolved. This CDR3 contains 16 residues. Per germline, CDR1 SGHAT and CDR2 FQNNGV. Trimming pared 2 bases from V and 1 base from J, leaving 12 bases between. CDR3 sequence (DNA): TGTGCCAGCAGCTTAAGTGGGGTAGGGGCCAAAAACATTCAGTACTTC. It specifies CASSLSGVGAKNIQYF.

Ten or more counts support this clonotype. The J gene is TRBJ1-1, the V gene TRBV12-3 or TRBV12-4; unclear D gene. The CDR3 runs 14 residues. Trimming stripped 2 bases from V and 2 bases from J, with 9 bases between. CDR3 in DNA: TGTGCCAGCAGTTTATCCGGGAGAAACACTGAAGCTTTCTTT. It translates to CASSLSGRNTEAFF.

The chain employs TRBV2 and TRBJ2-6; unclear D gene. CDR3 size: 15 residues. The V end lost 5 bases, the J end lost 0 bases, and 8 bases lay between the germline ends. Germline V CDR1 and CDR2: SNHLY, FYNNEI. CDR3 coding DNA: TGTGCCAGCAGTTCCGCCCTCTCTGGGGCCAACGTCCTGACTTTC. Translating gives CASSSALSGANVLTF.

This clonotype showed up just a few times. The chain recombines TRBV20-1 with TRBJ2-4; D gene unclear. The CDR3 totals 14 residues. Germline V gene lookup returns CDR1 DFQATT and CDR2 SNEGSKA (reference sequence). The CDR3 bases are TGCAGCCACCTGGACCCCCTAGCCAAAAACATTCAGTACTTC. This encodes CSHLDPLAKNIQYF.

This clonotype has a handful of counts. The rearrangement joins TRBV3-1 to TRBJ1-2; 7 nucleotides align to TRBD1. The germline CDR1 and CDR2 sequences are LGHDT and YNNKEL (reference sequence). After removal of 1 base from V and 8 bases from J, the junction contained 7 bases not matched to a gene. This CDR3 spans 14 amino acids. CDR3 in amino acids: CASSQAGTAGGYTF. Here the CDR3 DNA reads TGTGCCAGCAGCCAAGCCGGGACAGCTGGGGGCTACACCTTC.